This entry lists 31 T cell receptor beta chains sequenced from one sample in a study of control samples from healthy donors and cancer patients. Libraries were prepared by immunoSEQ multiplex PCR; TCRdb keeps only in-frame clonotypes and omits some of them. The sample holds about 140,000 clones; 92% are singletons and the top ten take around 11%. The sequenced material came from blood. These receptors originate from a man aged 25-40 years in good health.

The chain employs TRBV6-5 and TRBJ1-1; no clear D gene. Germline CDR1 MNHEY, CDR2 SVGAGI. The V gene lost 5 bases and the J gene lost 5 bases, with 12 bases spanning the gap. CDR3 length equals 13 residues. This chain's CDR3 is CASSLNPGTEAFF. CDR3 DNA sequence: TGTGCCAGCAGTCTAAATCCTGGGACTGAAGCTTTCTTT.

The chain is built from TRBV28 and TRBJ2-7; tentative D call: TRBD2 (5 bases). Trimming took off 3 bases at V and 3 bases at J, with 27 bases between the two ends. This CDR3 contains 19 residues. Germline CDR1 and CDR2: MDHEN and SYDVKM. The CDR3 loop is CASSFFLGTSRPVGYEQYF. The CDR3 bases are TGTGCCAGCAGTTTTTTCCTGGGAACTAGTCGCCCCGTTGGCTACGAGCAGTACTTC.

The V gene is TRBV9, the J gene TRBJ1-2; D call uncertain. The germline V gene encodes CDR1 SGDLS and CDR2 YYNGEE. V lost 5 bases, J lost 2 bases, and 10 bases lay in between. The CDR3 totals 13 residues. The CDR3 region is CASSDPSNYGYTF. For the CDR3, the DNA is TGTGCCAGCAGTGATCCTTCAAACTATGGCTACACCTTC.

The gene calls are TRBV5-1 and TRBJ1-1; D gene uncertain. V was trimmed by 5 bases and J by 0 bases, leaving 8 bases between them. The CDR3 loop spans 13 amino acids. Germline CDR1 SGHRS, CDR2 YFSETQ. CDR3 nucleotide sequence: TGCGCCAGCAGGATCGTCATGAACACTGAAGCTTTCTTT. Its translation: CASRIVMNTEAFF. Using reference TRBV5-1 and TRBJ1-1 for the parts outside the CDR3, the full variable domain is KAGVTQTPRYLIKTRGQQVTLSCSPISGHRSVSWYQQTPGQGLQFLFEYFSETQRNKGNFPGRFSGRQFSNSRSEMNVSTLELGDSALYLCASRIVMNTEAFFGQGTRLTVV.

The V gene is TRBV2, the J gene TRBJ1-2; D is undetermined. Trimming cost V 5 bases and J 8 bases, with 15 bases left between them. Germline lookup yields CDR1 SNHLY and CDR2 FYNNEI. This CDR3 comprises 13 residues. This CDR3 is CASSPLRFMGYTF. The CDR3 DNA follows: TGTGCCAGCAGTCCCCTTCGTTTTATGGGCTACACCTTC.

The gene calls are TRBV18 and TRBJ2-2; weak D call: TRBD2 (5 bases). Trimming stripped 5 bases from V and 5 bases from J, with 18 bases between. Germline V gene lookup returns CDR1 KGHSH and CDR2 LQKENI. The CDR3 length is 16 residues. DNA for the CDR3: TGTGCCAGCTCAAAGCCCCCCAAGTCGGGAACCGGGGAGCTGTTTTTT. As protein: CASSKPPKSGTGELFF.

The chain employs TRBV7-5 and TRBJ1-5; the table's D call of TRBD1 was not tested on the DNA. TRBV7-5 is termed a pseudogene. The CDR3 length is 16 residues. The CDR3 is CARSLWGRRYNQPQHF. The CDR3, as DNA: TGTGCCAGAAGCTTATGGGGGCGGCGATACAATCAGCCCCAGCATTTT.

J is TRBJ1-3 and V is TRBV6-5, with TRBD1 matching 8 bases. The germline V gene encodes CDR1 MNHEY and CDR2 SVGAGI. The CDR3 is 16 amino acids. The junction had 3 bases not matched to a gene; V was cut back by 0 bases and J by 2 bases. The CDR3 bases are TGTGCCAGCAGTTACTCTGGGACAGGACCTGGAAACACCATATATTTT. Translating gives CASSYSGTGPGNTIYF.

The CDR3 nucleotides read TGTGCCAGCAGCCAAGGACAGGGGCAAGAGACCCAGTACTTC. Amino acid sequence: CASSQGQGQETQYF. The chain couples TRBV7-9 to TRBJ2-5; 9 nucleotides agree with TRBD1. J was trimmed by 2 bases and V by 5 bases; bases with no gene match: 3. Germline CDR1 reads SEHNR; CDR2 reads FQNEAQ (reference sequence). The CDR3 spans 14 residues.

The chain employs TRBV10-3 and TRBJ1-1; 7 nucleotides line up with TRBD1. The length of the CDR3 is 17 residues. Germline V lookup: CDR1 ENHRY, CDR2 SYGVKD. With V trimmed by 9 bases and J by 1 base, 17 bases remained unmatched. This CDR3 reads CAISTSGTVGGNTEAFF. The CDR3 DNA sequence: TGTGCCATTTCAACTTCAGGGACAGTCGGAGGGAACACTGAAGCTTTCTTT.

J is TRBJ1-1 and V is TRBV6-2 or TRBV6-3; the D gene is possibly TRBD1 (6 bases). The CDR3 runs to 15 residues. With 6 bases removed from V and 8 bases from J, the gap between germline ends came to 22 bases. Germline V gives CDR1 MNHEY, CDR2 SVGEGT. CDR3 amino acids: CASSTTPQGLGEAFF. Here the CDR3 DNA reads TGTGCCAGCAGCACCACTCCACAGGGATTGGGGGAAGCTTTCTTT.

This clone appeared a few times. This chain joins TRBV4-1 and TRBJ1-2; D call uncertain. The CDR3 extends over 11 amino acids. The germline gives CDR1 MGHRA, CDR2 YSYEKL. V was pared by 4 bases and J by 4 bases, with 4 bases between. The CDR3 loop reads CASSLGYGYTF. The CDR3 coding sequence is TGCGCCAGCAGCCTCGGCTATGGCTACACCTTC.

This chain uses TRBV30 with TRBJ2-2; maybe TRBD2 (5 bases). The germline gives CDR1 GTSNPN, CDR2 SVGIG (reference sequence). The CDR3 is 18 residues long. V lost 0 bases, J lost 2 bases, and 19 bases lay in between. In nucleotides, the CDR3 is TGTGCCTGGAGTGTACGCCTTCTTGAGCGGAAAAACACCGGGGAGCTGTTTTTT. Translation: CAWSVRLLERKNTGELFF.

The chain is built from TRBV5-6 and TRBJ2-3; D unclear. Per germline, CDR1 SGHDT and CDR2 YYEEEE. The CDR3 totals 16 residues. With 0 bases removed from V and 3 bases from J, the gap between germline ends came to 14 bases. The CDR3 loop reads CASSLARFGWTDTQYF. DNA for the CDR3: TGTGCCAGCAGCTTGGCGAGATTTGGCTGGACAGATACGCAGTATTTT. Full variable domain (outside the CDR3, taken from reference TRBV5-6 and TRBJ2-3): DAGVTQSPTHLIKTRGQQVTLRCSPKSGHDTVSWYQQALGQGPQFIFQYYEEEERQRGNFPDRFSGHQFPNYSSELNVNALLLGDSALYLCASSLARFGWTDTQYFGPGTRLTVL.

This clone is medium-sized. The chain is built from TRBV6-4 and TRBJ2-3; 7 bases are a match to TRBD2. The V gene end was trimmed by 0 bases and the J gene end by 2 bases; junction bases not matched to a gene: 5. This CDR3 is built from 16 residues. Germline CDR1 reads MRHNA; CDR2 reads SNTAGT. The chain's CDR3 is CASSDSAGVPTDTQYF. The CDR3 coding sequence is TGTGCCAGCAGTGACTCTGCGGGAGTACCCACAGATACGCAGTATTTT.

The chain has TRBV2 and TRBJ2-7; D might be TRBD1 (6 bases). In germline, CDR1 is SNHLY, CDR2 FYNNEI. V lost 8 bases to trimming and J lost 0 bases, with 11 bases between them. This CDR3 contains 13 residues. The CDR3 nucleotides read TGTGCCAGCTGGGACACCGACTCCTACGAGCAGTACTTC. It codes for CASWDTDSYEQYF. Drawing the rest from reference TRBV2 and TRBJ2-7, the complete variable domain is EPEVTQTPSHQVTQMGQEVILRCVPISNHLYFYWYRQILGQKVEFLVSFYNNEISEKSEIFDDQFSVERPDGSNFTLKIRSTKLEDSAMYFCASWDTDSYEQYFGPGTRLTVT.

V and J are TRBV30 and TRBJ1-4; 8 bases fit TRBD1. Germline-derived CDR1 and CDR2 are GTSNPN and SVGIG (reference sequence). The J segment lost 8 bases and the V segment lost 0 bases, leaving 8 bases of the junction unmatched. This CDR3 spans 15 amino acids. The CDR3 nucleotides are TGTGCCTGGAGTGTAAGGACAGGGAAGGGGGAAAAACTGTTTTTT. Translation: CAWSVRTGKGEKLFF.

Concerning this clone: Germline is not matched at one junction end, which may reflect a read error. V and J are TRBV28 and TRBJ2-2, with 8 bases that match TRBD2. The CDR3 is made up of 16 amino acids. Germline V gives CDR1 MDHEN, CDR2 SYDVKM. This CDR3 is CASGFEAGGNTGELFF. Written as DNA, the CDR3 is TGTGCCAGCGGTTTTGAGGCGGGAGGGAACACCGGGGAGCTGTTTTTT.

CDR3 bases: TGTGCCAGCAGACCTGGGACCTACAATGAGCAGTTCTTC. It encodes CASRPGTYNEQFF. V and J are TRBV7-2 and TRBJ2-1; D ambiguous. The V end lost 6 bases, the J end lost 2 bases, and 8 bases lay between the germline ends. CDR1 SGHTA and CDR2 FQGNSA come from the germline V gene. The CDR3 length is 13 residues.

The CDR3 region has the DNA TGTGCCAGCAGCTTGCAGGGGGCTCGACAGCCCCAGCATTTT. Amino acids: CASSLQGARQPQHF. V gene TRBV5-4 combines with J gene TRBJ1-5, with 8 positions matching TRBD1. This CDR3 comprises 14 residues. Germline V gene data show CDR1 as SGHNT and CDR2 as YYREEE (reference sequence). The V segment lost 1 base and the J segment 7 bases; nucleotides outside the gene matches: 4.

The chain links TRBV19 to TRBJ1-2; tentatively, D is TRBD1 (6 bases). Looked up from germline, CDR1 is LNHDA and CDR2 is SQIVND (reference sequence). V was cut by 5 bases and J by 4 bases, with 17 bases left in between. The CDR3 is made up of 15 amino acids. The CDR3 DNA follows: TGTGCCAGTAGTTTAGCGAACAGGGAGGCCTATGGCTACACCTTC. It codes for CASSLANREAYGYTF.

The rearrangement joins TRBV9 to TRBJ1-1; D perhaps matches TRBD1 (5 bases). V dropped 3 bases and J dropped 1 base, with 7 bases sitting between them. This CDR3 spans 13 amino acids. Looked up from germline, CDR1 is SGDLS and CDR2 is YYNGEE. CDR3 region: CASSAGQNTEAFF. Here the CDR3 DNA reads TGTGCCAGCAGCGCCGGACAGAACACTGAAGCTTTCTTT.

The chain recombines TRBV19 with TRBJ2-3, with 7 bases identical to TRBD1. CDR1 and CDR2 (germline): LNHDA, SQIVND (reference sequence). V lost 5 bases, J lost 3 bases, and 8 bases stayed unmatched. This CDR3 contains 15 residues. Here the CDR3 reads CASSQGTVNTDTQYF. DNA for the CDR3: TGTGCCAGTAGTCAAGGGACAGTAAATACAGATACGCAGTATTTT.

The V and J genes are TRBV3-1 (or the pseudogene TRBV3-2) and TRBJ1-5; D is perhaps TRBD1 (5 bases). CDR1 is LGHDT and CDR2 is YNNKEL in the germline V gene (reference sequence). V dropped 0 bases and J dropped 2 bases, with 11 bases sitting between them. The CDR3 runs to 16 residues. The DNA for the CDR3 is TGTGCCAGCAGCCAAGAACATGTGACAGGCAATCAGCCCCAGCATTTT. This translates into CASSQEHVTGNQPQHF.

This chain connects TRBV5-1 to TRBJ2-1, with 7 bases matching TRBD1. J was trimmed by 6 bases and V by 0 bases; bases with no gene match: 3. Germline-derived CDR1 and CDR2 are SGHRS and YFSETQ. The CDR3 length is 14 residues. Here the CDR3 DNA reads TGCGCCAGCAGCTTGGGACAGGGTGGCAATGAGCAGTTCTTC. This encodes CASSLGQGGNEQFF.

Comments on this clone: One end of the junction fails to match germline, which may point to a read error. This chain joins TRBV7-9 and TRBJ2-5; 8 bases fit TRBD1. This CDR3 comprises 11 residues. The germline gives CDR1 SEHNR, CDR2 FQNEAQ (reference sequence). CDR3 region: CASTRQGPHDF. CDR3 DNA: TGTGCCAGCACCAGACAGGGGCCGCATGACTTC.

This clone was detected only a few times. The rearrangement joins TRBV9 to TRBJ2-5, with TRBD1 matching over 9 bases. The CDR3 has 15 residues. Trimming at V came to 4 bases and at J to 5 bases, leaving 9 bases not matched to a gene. The germline CDR1 and CDR2 sequences are SGDLS and YYNGEE. This chain's CDR3 is CASSPPYRGLETQYF. DNA of the CDR3: TGTGCCAGCAGCCCCCCGTACAGGGGGCTGGAGACCCAGTACTTC.

This rearrangement joins TRBV28 to TRBJ2-1; D is possibly TRBD2 (5 bases). The CDR3 is 13 amino acids. Trimming shortened V by 5 bases and J by 4 bases, and 9 bases separated the two germline ends. Germline V gives CDR1 MDHEN, CDR2 SYDVKM. DNA of the CDR3: TGTGCCAGCAGTCCCACGGGATACAATGAGCAGTTCTTC. Translating it yields CASSPTGYNEQFF. Full variable domain (outside the CDR3, taken from reference TRBV28 and TRBJ2-1): DVKVTQSSRYLVKRTGEKVFLECVQDMDHENMFWYRQDPGLGLRLIYFSYDVKMKEKGDIPEGYSVSREKKERFSLILESASTNQTSMYLCASSPTGYNEQFFGPGTRLTVL.

The count of this clone is one. This chain joins TRBV28 and TRBJ1-1; D is undetermined. The germline CDR1 and CDR2 sequences are MDHEN and SYDVKM. The CDR3 covers 13 residues. V dropped 6 bases and J dropped 1 base, with 9 bases sitting between them. The CDR3 spells CASSPPGNTEAFF. As DNA, the CDR3 is TGTGCCAGCAGCCCCCCCGGGAACACTGAAGCTTTCTTT. Full variable domain (missing parts from reference TRBV28 and TRBJ1-1): DVKVTQSSRYLVKRTGEKVFLECVQDMDHENMFWYRQDPGLGLRLIYFSYDVKMKEKGDIPEGYSVSREKKERFSLILESASTNQTSMYLCASSPPGNTEAFFGQGTRLTVV.

The V and J genes are TRBV28 and TRBJ1-3, with D uncertain. This CDR3 has 14 residues. Germline V gene data show CDR1 as MDHEN and CDR2 as SYDVKM. V was clipped by 4 bases and J by 0 bases, with 7 bases between them. The CDR3 loop is CASSSWSSGNTIYF. In nucleotides, the CDR3 is TGTGCCAGCAGTTCTTGGTCCTCTGGAAACACCATATATTTT. The complete variable domain, with remaining parts taken from reference TRBV28 and TRBJ1-3, reads DVKVTQSSRYLVKRTGEKVFLECVQDMDHENMFWYRQDPGLGLRLIYFSYDVKMKEKGDIPEGYSVSREKKERFSLILESASTNQTSMYLCASSSWSSGNTIYFGEGSWLTVV.

This chain uses TRBV30 with TRBJ2-6, with D possibly being TRBD1 (6 bases). Deletions cut 1 base from V and 2 bases from J, with 12 bases between. Germline-derived CDR1 and CDR2 are GTSNPN and SVGIG (reference sequence). CDR3 length: 16 amino acids. CDR3 nucleotide sequence: TGTGCCTGGAGTGATGTCCAGGGGACTGGGGCCAACGTCCTGACTTTC. Translating gives CAWSDVQGTGANVLTF.